What follows describes a single TCR beta chain. It lacks a known antigen. The record has no base qualities; no much larger clone is one base away. These data come from a study of Ad26.COV2.S vaccination and SARS-CoV-2 variants (dated by TCRdb to 2020 to 2022). General notes on the study: Vaccine-arm donors were drawn from COV1001, a multicentre, randomized, double-blind, placebo-controlled phase I-IIa trial of Ad26.COV2.S in healthy adults. A total of some 30 samples were included in the TCR-sequenced set, comprising 19 Ad26.COV2.S vaccine recipients, 5 placebo recipients and 8 SARS-CoV-2 convalescent individuals. Ad26.COV2.S was given intramuscularly at 5x10^10 or 1x10^11 viral particles, as a single shot or as two shots 56 days apart. Trial participants were randomized into five groups of five: low-dose or high-dose Ad26.COV2.S given once or twice, or placebo on both occasions. Investigators remained blinded to trial group allocation during experiments and outcome assessment. TCRbeta repertoire sequencing served as the tool for gauging how specific and how broad the SARS-CoV-2-reactive T cell receptors were following Ad26.COV2.S vaccination. Findings and caveats that apply to the study as a whole: Higher spike-specific TCR breadth was observed in Ad26.COV2.S recipients than in placebo recipients (P = 0.0014). The authors noted that total T cell responses may have been underestimated by the TCR breadth and depth analyses. The study was not powered for comparison of responses between vaccine doses or regimens. After vaccination, substantial breadth of spike-specific CD8+ and CD4+ T cell responses was reported. Vaccine and placebo recipients had comparable non-spike TCR breadth, which fits with the vaccine containing only spike.

The immunoSEQ Assay was the method used to sequence TCRbeta CDR3 regions. After extraction, genomic DNA underwent amplification by bias-controlled multiplex PCR, followed by high-throughput sequencing. In the source study's methods: To quantify the absolute abundance of each unique TCRbeta CDR3 region, sequences were collapsed and filtered. Usable DNA was measured by amplifying reference genes present in all nucleated cells, and TCRbeta template counts were normalized to that usable DNA to estimate T cell fraction. Repertoire TCRs were annotated as SARS-CoV-2-specific by exact matching of V gene, CDR3 amino acid sequence and J gene to a known reactive TCR set. MIRA supplied the reference SARS-CoV-2 TCR set, which was filtered for enrichment in COVID-19-positive ImmuneCODE repertoires so that public or cross-reactive TCRs were removed. Drawing on the MIRA antigens, annotated TCRs were analysed further at the level of specific ORF or position within ORF. Breadth was defined as annotated unique rearrangements over total unique productive rearrangements; depth was the summed frequency of those rearrangements. Group comparisons of TCR breadth used two-sided Wilcoxon rank-sum tests. In TCRdb, the immuneACCESS table is reduced to in-frame sequences with V and J assigned. These tables do not hold every clone; where another copy was compared, an unresolved V gene accounts for under half, and the others remain unexplained. Clone size and V and J calls were adopted from that table, with D and trimming inferred from the DNA. This sample holds about 460,000 clones; 89% were observed only once. The top ten hold around 1.8% of the sample.

The treatment or condition label for this specimen denotes: some 20 received Ad26.COV2.S at low or high dose, single or two shots; about 5 received placebo; per-sample allocation not given. Repertoires of vaccine and placebo recipients were sequenced from samples taken on day 63 after the first injection. In Cohort 1b, about 25 adults aged 18-55 years were enrolled at a single site in Boston, USA, between 29 July and 7 August 2020. Ad26.COV2.S was a replication-incompetent adenovirus type 26 vector expressing a prefusion-stabilized SARS-CoV-2 spike protein from the original Wuhan strain. The V end loses 0 bases and the J end loses 6 bases, and a stretch of 16 bases separates them. The CDR3 runs 15 amino acids, cysteine and phenylalanine included. The entry retains the CDR3 DNA only, 45 bases that are in frame from base 1. CDR1 and CDR2 are read off the germline V gene as SGHRS and YFSETQ.

Sequencing used peripheral blood, obtained in a trial of Ad26.COV2.S vaccine versus placebo. This clonotype was obtained from a person between 18 and 65 years old who received the Ad26.COV2.S COVID-19 vaccine or a placebo. The sequence joins TRBV5-1 to TRBJ2-7; no D gene call is confident. The nucleotides read TGCGCCAGCAGCTTGGCCGGTAGTCGGTGGGTCGAGCAGTACTTC. Translation gives CASSLAGSRWVEQYF. The entire variable domain, with the stretches around the CDR3 drawn from the reference TRBV5-1 and TRBJ2-7 proteins, is KAGVTQTPRYLIKTRGQQVTLSCSPISGHRSVSWYQQTPGQGLQFLFEYFSETQRNKGNFPGRFSGRQFSNSRSEMNVSTLELGDSALYLCASSLAGSRWVEQYFGPGTRLTVT.